The 20 T cell receptor beta chains presented below share a single source sample, sequenced in a study of cytomegalovirus exposure and HLA in healthy donors. The PCR made use of 60 Vbeta and 13 Jbeta primers. Here immunoSEQ multiplex PCR was the method, and the copy in TCRdb shows in-frame clones only, minus some. The top ten clones hold about 1.6% of a sample with 150,000 to 200,000 clones, about four fifths of them seen once. Source material: PBMCs. Source of these receptors: a girl between 5 and 17 years old in good health and CMV-seropositive.

The genes are TRBV2 and TRBJ1-5, with D unresolved. The V gene's germline CDR1 is SNHLY and CDR2 FYNNEI. V dropped 4 bases and J dropped 2 bases, with 18 bases sitting between them. The length of the CDR3 is 17 residues. This CDR3 is CASSVFEGEWGNQPQHF. The CDR3 bases are TGTGCCAGCAGTGTCTTTGAGGGCGAGTGGGGCAATCAGCCCCAGCATTTT.

The V and J genes are TRBV10-3 and TRBJ1-5, with D tentatively TRBD1 (6 bases). V was shortened by 0 bases and J by 1 base, with 13 bases between the two germline ends. This CDR3 spans 17 amino acids. Germline loops: CDR1 ENHRY, CDR2 SYGVKD. The CDR3 reads CAISESGRGGSNQPQHF. CDR3 bases: TGTGCCATCAGTGAGTCGGGTCGGGGGGGCAGCAATCAGCCCCAGCATTTT.

The rearrangement links TRBV7-9 to TRBJ2-3; TRBD1 matches 9 bases. This CDR3 region has 15 residues. V gave up 5 bases and J gave up 4 bases; unmatched junction bases: 7. Germline-derived CDR1 and CDR2 are SEHNR and FQNEAQ (reference sequence). Written as DNA, the CDR3 is TGTGCCAGCAGCCCTGGGGGACAGGGTGCAGATACGCAGTATTTT. This gives the protein CASSPGGQGADTQYF.

The chain couples TRBV19 to TRBJ2-6; D is possibly TRBD1 (5 bases). The CDR3 is 18 residues long. From germline, CDR1 is LNHDA and CDR2 SQIVND (reference sequence). V was pared by 0 bases and J by 2 bases, with 14 bases between. In DNA form, the CDR3 reads TGTGCCAGTAGTATAGATAATACAGGATCCGCTGGGGCCAACGTCCTGACTTTC. Amino acids: CASSIDNTGSAGANVLTF.

The chain is built from TRBV5-1 and TRBJ1-5; the match to TRBD1 covers 7 bases. The trim removed 4 bases at V and 3 bases at J, leaving 4 bases unmatched. CDR1 is SGHRS and CDR2 is YFSETQ in the germline V gene. The CDR3 is 14 residues long. The DNA for the CDR3 is TGCGCCAGCAGCGCACAGGGGCTCAATCAGCCCCAGCATTTT. It is translated as CASSAQGLNQPQHF.

V and J are TRBV7-9 and TRBJ1-1; 7 bases align to TRBD1. There are 16 residues in the CDR3. Germline CDR1 reads SEHNR; CDR2 reads FQNEAQ (reference sequence). The V and J ends lost 5 bases and 4 bases, in that order; junction bases with no gene match: 13. The CDR3 bases are TGTGCCAGCAGCCCCACCCAGGACAGGAGAAGCACTGAAGCTTTCTTT. Amino acid sequence: CASSPTQDRRSTEAFF.

This clone appeared a single time. V usage is TRBV7-9 and J usage is TRBJ1-2; D is undetermined. Germline V lookup: CDR1 SEHNR, CDR2 FQNEAQ (reference sequence). V was cut by 2 bases and J by 8 bases, with 9 bases left in between. The CDR3 length is 12 residues. The CDR3 protein is CASSLSGSGYTF. The CDR3 region has the DNA TGTGCCAGCAGCTTATCCGGGAGCGGCTACACCTTC.

This chain links TRBV6-5 with TRBJ2-5; 8 bases map to TRBD2. CDR1 is MNHEY, CDR2 SVGAGI, per germline. V gave up 2 bases and J gave up 5 bases; unmatched junction bases: 10. CDR3 length: 16 amino acids. This CDR3 reads CASSYGFGRAGETQYF. CDR3 DNA: TGTGCCAGCAGTTACGGGTTCGGGAGGGCCGGGGAGACCCAGTACTTC.

The V gene is TRBV5-4, the J gene TRBJ2-1, with D uncertain. The CDR3 has 16 residues. V was cut by 1 base and J by 4 bases, with 15 bases left in between. Per the germline V gene, CDR1 is SGHNT and CDR2 is YYREEE (reference sequence). CDR3 nucleotide sequence: TGTGCCAGCAGCTTGTACGGAGCAAACATATACAATGAGCAGTTCTTC. It codes for CASSLYGANIYNEQFF. The whole variable domain, remainder taken from reference TRBV5-4 and TRBJ2-1, is ETGVTQSPTHLIKTRGQQVTLRCSSQSGHNTVSWYQQALGQGPQFIFQYYREEENGRGNFPPRFSGLQFPNYSSELNVNALELDDSALYLCASSLYGANIYNEQFFGPGTRLTVL.

The chain has TRBV4-3 and TRBJ2-2, with 12 bases that match TRBD2. The J segment lost 4 bases and the V segment lost 4 bases, leaving 10 bases of the junction unmatched. CDR1 and CDR2 (germline): LGHNA, YSLEER. The CDR3 extends over 18 amino acids. The chain's CDR3 is CASSRMELAGGFTGELFF. The CDR3 DNA follows: TGCGCCAGCAGCCGAATGGAACTAGCGGGAGGTTTCACCGGGGAGCTGTTTTTT.

The V call is TRBV28, the J call TRBJ2-2; the D is unclear. The CDR3 has 13 residues. CDR1 is MDHEN, CDR2 SYDVKM, per germline. V lost 3 bases and J lost 5, with 7 bases in between. In nucleotides, the CDR3 is TGTGCCAGCAGTTTTCAGAATACCGGGGAGCTGTTTTTT. As protein: CASSFQNTGELFF.

This clone was found a few times. The V gene is TRBV6-5, the J gene TRBJ1-1, with D unresolved. Germline CDR1 MNHEY, CDR2 SVGAGI. V gave up 4 bases and J gave up 5 bases, with 17 bases separating them. This CDR3 has 15 amino acids. The CDR3 protein is CASSSMGEVGTEAFF. The CDR3 DNA sequence: TGTGCCAGCAGTTCAATGGGCGAAGTCGGAACTGAAGCTTTCTTT.

The rearrangement joins TRBV30 to TRBJ2-1; TRBD2 matches at 8 bases. CDR1 GTSNPN and CDR2 SVGIG come from the germline V gene (reference sequence). J gave up 8 bases and V 3 bases, and 15 bases lay outside the gene matches. The CDR3 is 16 residues long. The DNA for the CDR3 is TGTGCCTGGAGCGGGGGGACTAGTCGGGGAGGGGATGAGCAGTTCTTC. Its translation: CAWSGGTSRGGDEQFF.

The J gene is TRBJ2-3, the V gene TRBV10-2; TRBD2 aligns across 15 bases. The germline V gene encodes CDR1 WSHSY and CDR2 SAAADI. This CDR3 spans 16 amino acids. The J segment lost 4 bases and the V segment lost 7 bases, leaving 6 bases of the junction unmatched. The CDR3 protein is CASNPGLAGGADTQYF. Written as DNA, the CDR3 is TGCGCCAGCAACCCCGGACTAGCGGGGGGGGCAGATACGCAGTATTTT.

V gene TRBV28 combines with J gene TRBJ2-7; D might be TRBD1 (6 bases). Germline lookup yields CDR1 MDHEN and CDR2 SYDVKM. The V and J ends lost 3 bases and 0 bases respectively, with 18 bases between them. The CDR3 has 17 residues. The CDR3 DNA follows: TGTGCCAGCAGTTTGAACGCTGGACAGCTTTTCTCCTACGAGCAGTACTTC. Its protein is CASSLNAGQLFSYEQYF.

The sample holds a few counts of this clone. The CDR3 sequence is CASSPRQGSHEQYF. The DNA of the CDR3 is TGTGCCAGCAGTCCTCGACAGGGGTCCCACGAGCAGTACTTC. V and J are TRBV2 and TRBJ2-7, with 8 nucleotides matching TRBD1. Trimming cost V 5 bases and J 5 bases; bases outside gene matches: 8. The CDR3 is 14 residues long. CDR1 and CDR2 (germline): SNHLY, FYNNEI.

This chain joins TRBV5-1 and TRBJ2-5; possibly TRBD1 for D (5 bases). The germline CDR1 and CDR2 sequences are SGHRS and YFSETQ. Trimming cost V 0 bases and J 3 bases, with 12 bases left between them. The CDR3 has 15 residues. The CDR3 region has the DNA TGCGCCAGCAGCTTGGCCCCCAGGGTTGAAGAGACCCAGTACTTC. Amino acids: CASSLAPRVEETQYF.

The rearrangement links TRBV5-6 to TRBJ2-5; 9 bases fit TRBD2. The CDR3 loop spans 16 amino acids. The V gene's germline CDR1 is SGHDT and CDR2 YYEEEE. V dropped 5 bases and J dropped 4; count of bases not matched to a gene: 12. The CDR3 reads CASSPRVQAGGETQYF. The CDR3 nucleotides read TGTGCCAGCAGTCCCCGGGTGCAAGCGGGGGGAGAGACCCAGTACTTC.

V usage is TRBV15 and J usage is TRBJ1-3, with D hard to call. Trimming took 0 bases from V and 4 from J, leaving 10 bases between them. The CDR3 has 15 residues. Germline CDR1 is LNHNV and CDR2 is YYDKDF (reference sequence). This chain's CDR3 is CATSRDRGLGNTIYF. The CDR3 coding sequence is TGTGCCACCAGCAGAGATCGGGGATTGGGAAACACCATATATTTT.

This clone was counted once. The chain has TRBV27 and TRBJ2-7, with 8 bases matching TRBD1. The germline V gene encodes CDR1 MNHEY and CDR2 SMNVEV (reference sequence). The trim removed 2 bases at V and 2 bases at J, leaving 5 bases unmatched. The CDR3 is made up of 15 amino acids. CDR3 residues: CASSLIGQGAYEQYF. In DNA, the CDR3 is TGTGCCAGCAGTTTAATCGGACAGGGAGCCTACGAGCAGTACTTC.